This TCR beta chain was captured in a study of blood T cell repertoires in COVID-19. Source study methods: Estimation of nucleated cell counts relied on the amplification of reference gene primers. Profiling relied on immunoSEQ multiplex PCR, and the TCRdb table lists in-frame clones only, not all of them. V and J calls plus clone size are reproduced from that table; the DNA served to infer D and trimming. The profile shows 60,000 or so clones, about 88% of them singletons. The V end was cut by 8 bases, the J end by 3 bases, with 10 bases between. CDR3 length: 13 residues. CDR1 and CDR2 from the germline V gene are WSHSY and SAAADI.

What was sequenced was peripheral blood. The TCR was taken from a man aged 60 to 69 with acute or convalescent COVID-19. V gene TRBV10-2 combines with J gene TRBJ1-4; tentative D call: TRBD1 (6 bases). The CDR3 region is CASRQVPNEKLFF. The DNA of the CDR3 is TGCGCCAGCCGACAGGTGCCTAATGAAAAACTGTTTTTT.